Below, 27 T cell receptor beta chains from the same sample are listed, as sequenced in a study of siplizumab effects on memory and regulatory T cells. Profiling relied on immunoSEQ multiplex PCR, and the TCRdb table lists in-frame clones only, not all of them. The data contain 55,000 to 65,000 clones, around 97% of them singletons. Specimen: naive CD8+ T cells sorted from blood. Receptor source: a human donor in good health.

This rearrangement joins TRBV14 to TRBJ1-3; D is perhaps TRBD1 (6 bases). The CDR3 loop spans 15 amino acids. The V and J ends lost 1 base and 2 bases respectively, with 9 bases between them. The germline gives CDR1 SGHDN, CDR2 FVKESK. CDR3 bases: TGTGCCAGCAGCCAAGGAAGGACAGCTGGAAACACCATATATTTT. It encodes CASSQGRTAGNTIYF.

This clone was recorded only once. This rearrangement joins TRBV9 to TRBJ1-3, with D perhaps TRBD1 (5 bases). Germline CDR1 SGDLS, CDR2 YYNGEE. V dropped 3 bases and J dropped 2 bases, with 9 bases sitting between them. The CDR3 extends over 14 amino acids. DNA of the CDR3: TGTGCCAGCAGCGGGGGGGGTGCTGGAAACACCATATATTTT. Residues: CASSGGGAGNTIYF.

This chain joins TRBV14 and TRBJ2-7; D is possibly TRBD2 (6 bases). Germline values: CDR1 SGHDN, CDR2 FVKESK. The CDR3 loop spans 13 amino acids. V was pared by 1 base and J by 2 bases, with 6 bases between. Here the CDR3 reads CASSQGEAYEQYF. In nucleotides, the CDR3 is TGTGCCAGCAGCCAAGGGGAGGCCTACGAGCAGTACTTC. Looking up the rest from reference TRBV14 and TRBJ2-7 gives the full variable domain: EAGVTQFPSHSVIEKGQTVTLRCDPISGHDNLYWYRRVMGKEIKFLLHFVKESKQDESGMPNNRFLAERTGGTYSTLKVQPAELEDSGVYFCASSQGEAYEQYFGPGTRLTVT.

The DNA for the CDR3 is TGTGCCAGCAGTTATTTGGTTCCCGACACTGAAGCTTTCTTT. Its translation: CASSYLVPDTEAFF. This rearrangement joins TRBV6-6 to TRBJ1-1, with D unresolved. The ends were cut back, 3 bases at V and 3 bases at J, with 11 bases in the middle. The CDR3 loop spans 14 amino acids. Germline lookup yields CDR1 MNHNY and CDR2 SVGAGI (reference sequence).

The chain combines TRBV6-5 with TRBJ1-2; no reliable D call. The CDR3 spans 15 residues. Germline lookup yields CDR1 MNHEY and CDR2 SVGAGI. Trimming took 4 bases from V and 3 from J, leaving 15 bases between them. The CDR3 region is CASSFGMGFDYGYTF. The CDR3 DNA reads TGTGCCAGCAGTTTCGGTATGGGATTCGACTATGGCTACACCTTC.

This clone was picked up one time. This chain uses TRBV19 with TRBJ2-2; 11 positions agree with TRBD2. V lost 9 bases, J lost 0 bases, and 6 bases stayed unmatched. The CDR3 totals 16 residues. Germline assignment: CDR1 LNHDA and CDR2 SQIVND (reference sequence). CDR3 coding DNA: TGTGCCAGCCGTGTAGCGGGAGGGTCGAACACCGGGGAGCTGTTTTTT. Translated: CASRVAGGSNTGELFF.

This chain uses TRBV4-2 with TRBJ2-7, with 8 bases that match TRBD1. Germline CDR1 LGHNA, CDR2 YNFKEQ. V gave up 10 bases and J gave up 2 bases; unmatched junction bases: 7. This CDR3 has 13 residues. CDR3 nucleotide sequence: TGTGCCACACGGGCACAGGGGGCCTACGAGCAGTACTTC. This gives the protein CATRAQGAYEQYF.

The V gene is TRBV9, the J gene TRBJ2-7; 10 positions match TRBD2. Germline values: CDR1 SGDLS, CDR2 YYNGEE. This CDR3 region has 14 residues. V lost 4 bases to trimming and J lost 0 bases; unmatched junction nucleotides: 1. DNA for the CDR3: TGTGCCAGCAGCTCTAGCGGGAGCTCCTACGAGCAGTACTTC. This encodes CASSSSGSSYEQYF.

The rearrangement joins TRBV4-1 to TRBJ1-4, with 8 bases that match TRBD1. Losses at the gene ends were 6 bases for V and 8 bases for J; bases not matched to a gene: 8. The CDR3 loop spans 14 amino acids. Germline V gene sequence: CDR1 MGHRA, CDR2 YSYEKL. CDR3 protein: CASRTGAEDEKLFF. The CDR3 DNA is TGCGCCAGCAGGACAGGGGCGGAGGACGAAAAACTGTTTTTT.

The chain is built from TRBV28 and TRBJ1-3; tentatively, D is TRBD1 (5 bases). V was clipped by 2 bases and J by 2 bases, with 7 bases between them. The germline CDR1 and CDR2 sequences are MDHEN and SYDVKM. This CDR3 has 14 amino acids. This chain's CDR3 is CASSLRGTGNTIYF. For the CDR3, the DNA is TGTGCCAGCAGTTTAAGGGGTACTGGAAACACCATATATTTT. The full variable domain, in which reference TRBV28 and TRBJ1-3 provide the parts outside the CDR3, is DVKVTQSSRYLVKRTGEKVFLECVQDMDHENMFWYRQDPGLGLRLIYFSYDVKMKEKGDIPEGYSVSREKKERFSLILESASTNQTSMYLCASSLRGTGNTIYFGEGSWLTVV.

The chain couples TRBV27 to TRBJ2-2; TRBD2 might be the D (5 bases). CDR1 is MNHEY and CDR2 is SMNVEV in the germline V gene (reference sequence). This CDR3 is built from 13 residues. Trimming took off 7 bases at V and 3 bases at J, with 9 bases between the two ends. CDR3 nucleotide sequence: TGTGCCAGCACGAGGGTCGACACCGGGGAGCTGTTTTTT. It is translated as CASTRVDTGELFF.

V is TRBV15 and J is TRBJ1-5; weak D call: TRBD1 (5 bases). The V gene's germline CDR1 is LNHNV and CDR2 YYDKDF (reference sequence). The CDR3 spans 14 residues. V lost 6 bases, J lost 2 bases, and 11 bases lay in between. CDR3 protein: CATRDIRGNQPQHF. The DNA for the CDR3 is TGTGCCACCAGGGACATACGGGGCAATCAGCCCCAGCATTTT.

This clone was picked up one time. The gene calls are TRBV14 and TRBJ1-1; no clear D gene. Trimming removed 4 bases at V and 11 bases at J, with 20 bases between. Germline loops: CDR1 SGHDN, CDR2 FVKESK. This CDR3 comprises 14 residues. The CDR3 nucleotides are TGTGCCAGCAGCCGATTGGAAACTCTCATCGGGGCTTTCTTT. It translates to CASSRLETLIGAFF.

V is TRBV30 and J is TRBJ2-7, with D perhaps matching TRBD2 (7 bases). The CDR3 extends over 13 amino acids. Trimming cost V 1 base and J 6 bases, with 13 bases left between them. Germline V lookup: CDR1 GTSNPN, CDR2 SVGIG (reference sequence). CDR3 sequence reads: CAWSEGGGSEQYF. The CDR3 DNA reads TGTGCCTGGAGTGAGGGGGGGGGCTCCGAGCAGTACTTC.

This rearrangement joins TRBV7-8 to TRBJ1-2, with no clear D. The ends were cut back, 3 bases at V and 3 bases at J, with 17 bases in the middle. CDR1 and CDR2 (germline): SGHVS, FQNEAQ. The CDR3 runs to 16 residues. The CDR3 region is CASSFFDAKPDYGYTF. DNA of the CDR3: TGTGCCAGCAGCTTCTTCGATGCAAAACCCGACTATGGCTACACCTTC.

The genes are TRBV30 and TRBJ2-7; tentatively, D is TRBD1 (5 bases). V shed 1 base and J shed 3 bases, with 10 bases lying between them. CDR1 GTSNPN and CDR2 SVGIG come from the germline V gene (reference sequence). The CDR3 is 13 amino acids. CDR3 sequence: CAWSGPRGYEQYF. The CDR3 nucleotides read TGTGCCTGGAGTGGCCCAAGGGGCTACGAGCAGTACTTC. The variable domain in full, completed from reference TRBV30 and TRBJ2-7, reads SQTIHQWPATLVQPVGSPLSLECTVEGTSNPNLYWYRQAAGRGLQLLFYSVGIGQISSEVPQNLSASRPQDRQFILSSKKLLLSDSGFYLCAWSGPRGYEQYFGPGTRLTVT.

V usage is TRBV29-1 and J usage is TRBJ2-7, with D unresolved. The CDR3 contains 14 residues. V lost 2 bases and J 0 bases, leaving 11 bases between the germline ends. Germline CDR1 reads SQVTM; CDR2 reads ANQGSEA. CDR3 coding DNA: TGCAGCGTTGAAAACGGCCTTAGCTCCTACGAGCAGTACTTC. It codes for CSVENGLSSYEQYF.

The chain joins TRBV29-1 to TRBJ1-2, with D perhaps matching TRBD1 (5 bases). Trimming took off 6 bases at V and 6 bases at J, with 8 bases between the two ends. The CDR3 runs 10 residues. Germline loops: CDR1 SQVTM, CDR2 ANQGSEA. CDR3 bases: TGCAGCGTCCCGGGGGATGGCTACACCTTC. Translation gives CSVPGDGYTF.

The genes are TRBV4-1 and TRBJ1-1, with unresolved D. The CDR3 spans 12 residues. With 2 bases removed from V and 7 bases from J, the gap between germline ends came to 8 bases. Looked up from germline, CDR1 is MGHRA and CDR2 is YSYEKL. The DNA of the CDR3 is TGCGCCAGCAGCCAACCCCCGCTTGAAGCTTTCTTT. Its translation is CASSQPPLEAFF.

This clone was counted once. The chain links TRBV10-1 to TRBJ2-4, with D perhaps matching TRBD1 (5 bases). V lost 2 bases and J 3 bases, leaving 17 bases between the germline ends. Germline CDR1 WNHNN, CDR2 SYGVQD (reference sequence). CDR3 length equals 17 residues. The CDR3 loop is CASSEKLSREDKNIQYF. CDR3 DNA sequence: TGCGCCAGCAGTGAGAAACTTAGCAGGGAAGACAAAAACATTCAGTACTTC.

The genes are TRBV7-9 and TRBJ2-7; 9 positions match TRBD2. Trimming cost V 6 bases and J 0 bases; bases outside gene matches: 9. Germline V lookup: CDR1 SEHNR, CDR2 FQNEAQ (reference sequence). The length of the CDR3 is 16 residues. The CDR3 reads CASRLCGGAPSYEQYF. In nucleotides, the CDR3 is TGTGCCAGCAGGCTCTGCGGGGGGGCGCCCTCCTACGAGCAGTACTTC.

This clone occurred once. The chain employs TRBV7-9 and TRBJ2-5; TRBD2 is a possible D gene (6 bases). The ends were cut back, 3 bases at V and 4 bases at J, with 9 bases in the middle. Germline V gene lookup returns CDR1 SEHNR and CDR2 FQNEAQ (reference sequence). CDR3 length: 13 residues. This chain's CDR3 is CASSLTEGETQYF. CDR3 coding DNA: TGTGCCAGCAGCTTGACGGAGGGAGAGACCCAGTACTTC.

CDR3 bases: TGTGCCAGTAGTATCGGCAGTCGAGGCAATCAGCCCCAGCATTTT. It specifies CASSIGSRGNQPQHF. The chain carries TRBV19 and TRBJ1-5; D call uncertain. Germline-derived CDR1 and CDR2 are LNHDA and SQIVND (reference sequence). With 3 bases removed from V and 2 bases from J, the gap between germline ends came to 11 bases. CDR3 length: 15 residues.

This chain uses TRBV5-1 with TRBJ2-4; 10 nucleotides line up with TRBD1. The J segment lost 6 bases and the V segment lost 4 bases, leaving 7 bases of the junction unmatched. Germline assignment: CDR1 SGHRS and CDR2 YFSETQ. This CDR3 is 15 amino acids long. The CDR3, as DNA: TGCGCCAGCAGCCCCGGGACAGGGGTAGGAAACATTCAGTACTTC. It is translated as CASSPGTGVGNIQYF.

This clone was picked up one time. This rearrangement joins TRBV27 to TRBJ2-1; the match to TRBD2 covers 11 bases. CDR3 size: 20 residues. CDR1 is MNHEY, CDR2 SMNVEV, per germline (reference sequence). The V segment lost 1 base and the J segment 4 bases; nucleotides outside the gene matches: 15. The CDR3: CASSLYVPGTSGGTYNEQFF. In DNA form, the CDR3 reads TGTGCCAGCAGTTTATACGTTCCCGGGACTAGCGGAGGGACATACAATGAGCAGTTCTTC.

The genes are TRBV4-1 and TRBJ1-6; D gene ambiguous. This CDR3 is built from 14 residues. With 0 bases removed from V and 9 bases from J, the gap between germline ends came to 9 bases. Germline values: CDR1 MGHRA, CDR2 YSYEKL. The CDR3 protein is CASSQESGGSPLHF. The CDR3 DNA sequence: TGCGCCAGCAGCCAAGAATCCGGAGGTTCACCCCTCCACTTT.

This clone was seen only a few times. V gene TRBV28 combines with J gene TRBJ1-5, with D possibly matching TRBD1 (6 bases). The V end lost 6 bases, the J end lost 4 bases, and 16 bases lay between the germline ends. Per germline, CDR1 MDHEN and CDR2 SYDVKM. The CDR3 covers 15 residues. CDR3 sequence reads: CASSSIYRENQPQHF. CDR3 sequence (DNA): TGTGCCAGCAGCTCCATCTACAGGGAGAATCAGCCCCAGCATTTT. Combining the CDR3 with reference TRBV28 and TRBJ1-5 gives the whole variable domain DVKVTQSSRYLVKRTGEKVFLECVQDMDHENMFWYRQDPGLGLRLIYFSYDVKMKEKGDIPEGYSVSREKKERFSLILESASTNQTSMYLCASSSIYRENQPQHFGDGTRLSIL.